This TCR beta chain was retrieved from a study of T cells in Graves' hyperthyroidism and ophthalmopathy. Study outcomes and limitations: In the blood, most expanded thyroid clonotypes above 0.001 appeared as well.

The CDR3 is made up of 14 amino acids. Germline CDR1 reads LGHNA; CDR2 reads YSLEER. Trimming stripped 4 bases from V and 3 bases from J, with 12 bases between. Authors of the study amplified TCR beta CDR3 regions from RNA transcripts. RT-PCR in the first round (using the HTBI primer set) targeted the TCR CDR3. TCRdb reprocessed the multiplex PCR reads via MiXCR and lists one record per CDR3 protein. The sample records a few hundred thousand distinct CDR3 sequences, about 15% being singletons. This clonotype appeared many times. Its specificity is unknown. The PBMCs had their origin in around 9.1 ml of fresh peripheral blood.

The TCR originated in a woman aged 25-40 years with Graves' ophthalmopathy. The J gene is TRBJ1-1, the V gene TRBV4-3; weak D call: TRBD1 (5 bases). Material: blood. CDR3 amino acids: CASSPRDYHTEAFF. The CDR3 DNA sequence: TGCGCCAGCAGCCCCCGGGACTATCACACTGAAGCTTTCTTT.